Following are 10 T cell receptor beta chains from one sample sequenced in a study of blood T cells in healthy people across ages. PCR was performed a second time for roughly 7 to 12 cycles using a sample-barcoded 5' primer and a J-beta primer mix. TCRdb reprocessed the 5' RACE reads via MiXCR and lists one record per CDR3 protein. The profile shows approximately 800,000 distinct CDR3 sequences, roughly 64% of them singletons. The specimen was blood. These receptors all stem from a man aged 25 to 40 in good health.

This chain joins TRBV20-1 and TRBJ1-6; a weak D match, TRBD1 (6 bases). The V gene lost 7 bases and the J gene lost 0 bases, with 19 bases spanning the gap. CDR1 is DFQATT, CDR2 SNEGSKA, per germline (reference sequence). CDR3 length equals 17 residues. As DNA, the CDR3 is TGCAGTGTCCTGGGGGGCCAAGGAAGCTCCTATAATTCACCCCTCCACTTT. Residues: CSVLGGQGSSYNSPLHF.

V and J are TRBV6-1 and TRBJ2-7, with a weak D call TRBD2 (6 bases). V was pared by 0 bases and J by 4 bases, with 13 bases between. Germline lookup yields CDR1 MNHNS and CDR2 SASEGT. CDR3 length: 15 residues. This CDR3 is CASSEAGGYRYEQYF. The CDR3 nucleotides read TGTGCCAGCAGTGAAGCTGGGGGGTACAGGTACGAGCAGTACTTC.

The chain joins TRBV7-9 to TRBJ2-1; 8 bases match TRBD2. CDR1 and CDR2 (germline): SEHNR, FQNEAQ (reference sequence). There are 16 residues in the CDR3. Unmatched junction bases numbered 13, after V lost 5 bases and J lost 7 bases. DNA of the CDR3: TGTGCCAGCAGCCCACTGGGGCGGGAGGACCGAAATGAGCAGTTCTTC. Protein: CASSPLGREDRNEQFF. Looking up the rest from reference TRBV7-9 and TRBJ2-1 gives the full variable domain: DTGVSQNPRHKITKRGQNVTFRCDPISEHNRLYWYRQTLGQGPEFLTYFQNEAQLEKSRLLSDRFSAERPKGSFSTLEIQRTEQGDSAMYLCASSPLGREDRNEQFFGPGTRLTVL.

The chain has TRBV14 and TRBJ1-1, with D maybe TRBD1 (5 bases). In germline, CDR1 is SGHDN, CDR2 FVKESK. Trimming cost V 7 bases and J 0 bases, with 9 bases left between them. The CDR3 is 13 residues long. CDR3 sequence reads: CASTGLMNTEAFF. DNA for the CDR3: TGTGCCAGCACAGGGCTCATGAACACTGAAGCTTTCTTT.

The rearrangement links TRBV20-1 to TRBJ2-5; 9 bases align to TRBD2. CDR3 size: 15 residues. Germline lookup yields CDR1 DFQATT and CDR2 SNEGSKA (reference sequence). J gave up 0 bases and V 3 bases, and 5 bases lay outside the gene matches. The CDR3 DNA sequence: TGCAGTGCTAGGGAGCGGGGGGCCCACCAAGAGACCCAGTACTTC. It translates to CSARERGAHQETQYF.

This clonotype was detected only once. One junction end disagrees with the germline gene, perhaps due to a read error. The J gene is TRBJ2-7, the V gene TRBV7-2; D possibly uses TRBD1 or TRBD2 (5 bases each). This CDR3 is built from 17 residues. The V gene's germline CDR1 is SGHTA and CDR2 FQGNSA. The CDR3, as DNA: TGTGCCATCCCCGGGACCCAGGCCGAACCAAGCTCCTACAAGCAGTACTTC. Amino acids: CAIPGTQAEPSSYKQYF.

Ten or more counts support this clonotype. The rearrangement links TRBV12-3 or TRBV12-4 to TRBJ2-4; perhaps TRBD1 as D (5 bases). Deletions cut 6 bases from V and 6 bases from J, with 18 bases between. This CDR3 is built from 15 residues. CDR3 residues: CASSPDLGAGNIQYF. As DNA, the CDR3 is TGTGCCAGCAGCCCCGATTTAGGGGCCGGAAACATTCAGTACTTC.

This chain links TRBV20-1 with TRBJ1-5; D gene ambiguous. Germline V gives CDR1 DFQATT, CDR2 SNEGSKA (reference sequence). The CDR3 has 15 residues. The V end was cut by 4 bases, the J end by 0 bases, with 13 bases between. CDR3 in DNA: TGCAGTGCTACCCTCCAAGTTGTTAGCAATCAGCCCCAGCATTTT. Protein product: CSATLQVVSNQPQHF.

J is TRBJ2-1 and V is TRBV7-2; D ambiguous. V shed 2 bases and J shed 4 bases, with 6 bases lying between them. From germline, CDR1 is SGHTA and CDR2 FQGNSA. There are 13 residues in the CDR3. In DNA, the CDR3 is TGTGCCAGCAGCTTACGTCGGTACAATGAGCAGTTCTTC. Its translation: CASSLRRYNEQFF.

This clonotype has just a few counts. This chain links TRBV12-3 or TRBV12-4 with TRBJ1-2; a possible D gene is TRBD1 (5 bases). The CDR3 length is 12 residues. Trimming took off 3 bases at V and 7 bases at J, with 9 bases between the two ends. The CDR3 region has the DNA TGTGCCAGCAGTTTCGGGGGGATTGGCTACACCTTC. Its translation is CASSFGGIGYTF.